One TCR beta chain is described in this entry. Its antigen is undetermined. This record belongs to a study of shared clonotypes between healthy human individuals. The study's findings and limits: Non-shared clonotypes had lower generation probabilities than clonotypes shared by all four sorted-subset donors.

The protocol was immunoSEQ multiplex PCR, while the TCRdb copy is restricted to in-frame clones and leaves out a portion. Of roughly 1,000,000 clones in the sample, 70% to 80% were seen once. All donors were Caucasian adults living in Nashville, Tennessee. V dropped 9 bases and J dropped 5; count of bases not matched to a gene: 17. CDR1 WNHNN and CDR2 SYGVQD come from the germline V gene (reference sequence). The length of the CDR3 is 16 residues. Sequenced input: memory CD4+ T cells from PBMCs. The subset was: CD45RA-negative fraction. This rearrangement joins TRBV10-1 to TRBJ2-7, with 9 bases that match TRBD2. This clonotype originated in a young man in good health. Some clones in this sample may be carry-over from other donors' samples. CDR3 in amino acids: CARIFGSGSSCDEQYF. DNA for the CDR3: TGCGCCAGGATCTTCGGTAGCGGGAGTTCATGCGACGAGCAGTACTTC.